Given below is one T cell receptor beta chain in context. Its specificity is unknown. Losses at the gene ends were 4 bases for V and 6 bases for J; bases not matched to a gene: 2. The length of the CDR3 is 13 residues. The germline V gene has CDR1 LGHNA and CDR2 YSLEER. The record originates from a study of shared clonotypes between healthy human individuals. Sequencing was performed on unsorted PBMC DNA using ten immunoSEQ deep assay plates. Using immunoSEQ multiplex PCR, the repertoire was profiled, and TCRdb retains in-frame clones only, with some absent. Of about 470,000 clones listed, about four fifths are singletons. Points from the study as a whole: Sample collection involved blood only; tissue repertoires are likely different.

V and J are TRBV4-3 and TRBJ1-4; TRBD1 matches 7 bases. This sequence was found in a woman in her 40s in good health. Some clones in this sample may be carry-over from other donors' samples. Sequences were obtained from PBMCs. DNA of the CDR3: TGCGCCAGCAGCCGTGACAGGGATGAAAAACTGTTTTTT. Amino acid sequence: CASSRDRDEKLFF.